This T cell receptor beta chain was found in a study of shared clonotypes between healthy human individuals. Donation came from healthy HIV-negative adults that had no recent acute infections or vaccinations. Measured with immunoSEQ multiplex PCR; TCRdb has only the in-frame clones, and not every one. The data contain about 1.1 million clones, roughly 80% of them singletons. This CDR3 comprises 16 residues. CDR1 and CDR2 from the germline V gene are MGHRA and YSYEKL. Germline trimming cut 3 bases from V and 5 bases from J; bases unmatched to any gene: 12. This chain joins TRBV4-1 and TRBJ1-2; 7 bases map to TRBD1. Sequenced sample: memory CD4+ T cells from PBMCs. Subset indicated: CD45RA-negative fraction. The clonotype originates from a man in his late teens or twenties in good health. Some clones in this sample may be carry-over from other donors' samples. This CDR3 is CASSQEGQRLKYGYTF. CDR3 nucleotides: TGCGCCAGCAGCCAGGAGGGACAGAGACTTAAATATGGCTACACCTTC.